The 5 T cell receptor beta chains presented below share a single source sample, sequenced in a study of control samples from healthy donors and cancer patients. The table came from immunoSEQ multiplex PCR; TCRdb's copy has only in-frame clones and leaves some out. The profile covers around 90,000 clones, with 85% appearing a single time and 15% to 20% taken by the ten largest. The sample comprised blood. The source of these receptors is a man aged 25-40 years in good health.

This chain connects TRBV28 to TRBJ1-2; 9 bases are shared with TRBD1. Germline values: CDR1 MDHEN, CDR2 SYDVKM. CDR3 size: 13 residues. V gave up 5 bases and J gave up 7 bases; unmatched junction bases: 5. The CDR3 loop reads CASSTKQGAGYTF. The CDR3, as DNA: TGTGCCAGCAGTACAAAACAGGGGGCTGGCTACACCTTC.

V and J are TRBV9 and TRBJ2-2, with D maybe TRBD2 (6 bases). CDR3 length: 15 residues. Trimming pared 2 bases from V and 4 bases from J, leaving 12 bases between. Germline V gene sequence: CDR1 SGDLS, CDR2 YYNGEE. CDR3: CASSVLGGSTGELFF. For the CDR3, the DNA is TGTGCCAGCAGCGTCTTGGGGGGAAGCACCGGGGAGCTGTTTTTT.

The V call is TRBV11-1, the J call TRBJ1-3; D may be TRBD1 (5 bases). CDR3 length: 12 residues. The germline CDR1 and CDR2 sequences are SGHAT and FQDESV (reference sequence). V was cut by 4 bases and J by 4 bases, with 5 bases left in between. DNA of the CDR3: TGTGCCAGCAGCTGGACAGGAAACACCATATATTTT. Translated, it gives CASSWTGNTIYF.

This chain links TRBV6-5 with TRBJ1-3, with 7 bases that match TRBD1. From germline, CDR1 is MNHEY and CDR2 SVGAGI. Trimming at V came to 0 bases and at J to 4 bases, leaving 6 bases not matched to a gene. The CDR3 runs to 16 residues. The CDR3 loop reads CASSYSGQNLGNTIYF. The CDR3 DNA reads as TGTGCCAGCAGTTACTCGGGACAGAATCTAGGAAACACCATATATTTT.

V is TRBV15 and J is TRBJ1-4; a possible D gene is TRBD1 (5 bases). The CDR3 length is 15 residues. V was pared by 1 base and J by 4 bases, with 10 bases between. Germline lookup yields CDR1 LNHNV and CDR2 YYDKDF (reference sequence). The CDR3 loop is CATSRVTDRNEKLFF. In DNA form, the CDR3 reads TGTGCCACCAGCAGAGTGACAGACCGTAATGAAAAACTGTTTTTT.